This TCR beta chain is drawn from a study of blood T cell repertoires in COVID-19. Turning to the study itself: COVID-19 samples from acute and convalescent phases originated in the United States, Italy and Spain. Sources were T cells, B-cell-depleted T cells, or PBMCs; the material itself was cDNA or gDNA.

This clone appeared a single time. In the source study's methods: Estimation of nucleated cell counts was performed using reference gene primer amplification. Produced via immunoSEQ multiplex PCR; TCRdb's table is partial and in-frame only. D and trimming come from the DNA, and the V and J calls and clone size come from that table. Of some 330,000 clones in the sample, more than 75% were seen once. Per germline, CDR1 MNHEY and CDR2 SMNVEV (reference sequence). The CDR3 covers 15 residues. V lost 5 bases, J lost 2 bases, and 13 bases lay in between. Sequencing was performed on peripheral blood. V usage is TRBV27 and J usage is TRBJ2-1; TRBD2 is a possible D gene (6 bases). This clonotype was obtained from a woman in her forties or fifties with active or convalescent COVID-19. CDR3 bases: TGTGCCAGCAGTCCCATAGCGGCTACCTACAATGAGCAGTTCTTC. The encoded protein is CASSPIAATYNEQFF.